What follows are 8 T cell receptor beta chains derived from one specimen sequenced in a study of T cell responses to AZD1222 COVID-19 vaccine. Profiled with immunoSEQ multiplex PCR; TCRdb holds only in-frame clones, not every one. The repertoire holds around 100,000 clones, with 85% to 90% as singletons. Sequenced here: peripheral blood, sampled on day 0 of AZD1222 vaccination. These receptors originate from an adult in good health.

The chain is built from TRBV10-3 and TRBJ2-2; no firm D call. The CDR3 totals 17 residues. Deletions cut 5 bases from V and 5 bases from J, with 21 bases between. Germline loops: CDR1 ENHRY, CDR2 SYGVKD. For the CDR3, the DNA is TGTGCCATCAGTCCCTCCGATGGAATTGGTGGTACCGGGGAGCTGTTTTTT. It translates to CAISPSDGIGGTGELFF.

The genes are TRBV7-9 and TRBJ1-1; D is undetermined. Trimming left V 4 bases short and J 7 bases short, with 7 bases between. The CDR3 totals 11 residues. Germline values: CDR1 SEHNR, CDR2 FQNEAQ (reference sequence). The CDR3 DNA reads as TGTGCCAGCAGCTCACGGTATGAAGCTTTCTTT. It yields the protein CASSSRYEAFF.

The chain couples TRBV10-3 to TRBJ1-2, with D possibly TRBD1 on 5 matching bases. Germline-derived CDR1 and CDR2 are ENHRY and SYGVKD. With 8 bases removed from V and 3 bases from J, the gap between germline ends came to 19 bases. The CDR3 has 15 residues. The CDR3 reads CAIYNSWGTHYGYTF. The CDR3 nucleotides are TGTGCCATCTATAATTCGTGGGGCACTCACTATGGCTACACCTTC.

The chain joins TRBV9 to TRBJ1-3; 9 positions match TRBD1. Germline V lookup: CDR1 SGDLS, CDR2 YYNGEE. V lost 4 bases and J lost 2; bases outside the gene matches: 16. This CDR3 is built from 19 residues. The CDR3 DNA is TGTGCCAGCAGCCCGCGACCTGGGACAGGGAGCGGGGCTGGAAACACCATATATTTT. Residues: CASSPRPGTGSGAGNTIYF.

Here the CDR3 reads CASSARSGNTIYF. CDR3 DNA: TGTGCCAGCAGCGCCCGGTCTGGAAACACCATATATTTT. This chain connects TRBV7-9 to TRBJ1-3; D not resolved. The CDR3 runs 13 residues. From germline, CDR1 is SEHNR and CDR2 FQNEAQ (reference sequence). The germline V and J ends were trimmed by 5 bases and 1 base, with 6 bases remaining between them.

The V call is TRBV29-1, the J call TRBJ1-1, with D possibly TRBD1 on 5 matching bases. The germline V gene encodes CDR1 SQVTM and CDR2 ANQGSEA. This CDR3 is built from 14 residues. Trimming took 8 bases from V and 3 from J, leaving 19 bases between them. The chain's CDR3 is CSSRPGRGDTEAFF. CDR3 nucleotides: TGCAGCTCCCGACCGGGCCGGGGGGACACTGAAGCTTTCTTT. The full variable domain, completed using reference TRBV29-1 and TRBJ1-1, is SAVISQKPSRDICQRGTSLTIQCQVDSQVTMMFWYRQQPGQSLTLIATANQGSEATYESGFVIDKFPISRPNLTFSTLTVSNMSPEDSSIYLCSSRPGRGDTEAFFGQGTRLTVV.

The chain couples TRBV5-1 to TRBJ2-7, with 9 positions matching TRBD1. Looked up from germline, CDR1 is SGHRS and CDR2 is YFSETQ. The J segment lost 3 bases and the V segment lost 3 bases, leaving 4 bases of the junction unmatched. The CDR3 consists of 14 residues. The chain's CDR3 is CASSSRDRVYEQYF. The CDR3 nucleotides read TGCGCCAGCAGCTCCCGGGACAGGGTCTACGAGCAGTACTTC.

This clone was seen only a few times. The chain couples TRBV2 to TRBJ1-2, with D perhaps TRBD1 (5 bases). CDR1 is SNHLY, CDR2 FYNNEI, per germline. V lost 4 bases to trimming and J lost 3 bases, with 9 bases between them. The CDR3 has 13 residues. The CDR3 reads CASSGGEDYGYTF. CDR3 sequence (DNA): TGTGCCAGCAGTGGGGGGGAGGACTATGGCTACACCTTC. Full variable domain (rest looked up from reference TRBV2 and TRBJ1-2): EPEVTQTPSHQVTQMGQEVILRCVPISNHLYFYWYRQILGQKVEFLVSFYNNEISEKSEIFDDQFSVERPDGSNFTLKIRSTKLEDSAMYFCASSGGEDYGYTFGSGTRLTVV.